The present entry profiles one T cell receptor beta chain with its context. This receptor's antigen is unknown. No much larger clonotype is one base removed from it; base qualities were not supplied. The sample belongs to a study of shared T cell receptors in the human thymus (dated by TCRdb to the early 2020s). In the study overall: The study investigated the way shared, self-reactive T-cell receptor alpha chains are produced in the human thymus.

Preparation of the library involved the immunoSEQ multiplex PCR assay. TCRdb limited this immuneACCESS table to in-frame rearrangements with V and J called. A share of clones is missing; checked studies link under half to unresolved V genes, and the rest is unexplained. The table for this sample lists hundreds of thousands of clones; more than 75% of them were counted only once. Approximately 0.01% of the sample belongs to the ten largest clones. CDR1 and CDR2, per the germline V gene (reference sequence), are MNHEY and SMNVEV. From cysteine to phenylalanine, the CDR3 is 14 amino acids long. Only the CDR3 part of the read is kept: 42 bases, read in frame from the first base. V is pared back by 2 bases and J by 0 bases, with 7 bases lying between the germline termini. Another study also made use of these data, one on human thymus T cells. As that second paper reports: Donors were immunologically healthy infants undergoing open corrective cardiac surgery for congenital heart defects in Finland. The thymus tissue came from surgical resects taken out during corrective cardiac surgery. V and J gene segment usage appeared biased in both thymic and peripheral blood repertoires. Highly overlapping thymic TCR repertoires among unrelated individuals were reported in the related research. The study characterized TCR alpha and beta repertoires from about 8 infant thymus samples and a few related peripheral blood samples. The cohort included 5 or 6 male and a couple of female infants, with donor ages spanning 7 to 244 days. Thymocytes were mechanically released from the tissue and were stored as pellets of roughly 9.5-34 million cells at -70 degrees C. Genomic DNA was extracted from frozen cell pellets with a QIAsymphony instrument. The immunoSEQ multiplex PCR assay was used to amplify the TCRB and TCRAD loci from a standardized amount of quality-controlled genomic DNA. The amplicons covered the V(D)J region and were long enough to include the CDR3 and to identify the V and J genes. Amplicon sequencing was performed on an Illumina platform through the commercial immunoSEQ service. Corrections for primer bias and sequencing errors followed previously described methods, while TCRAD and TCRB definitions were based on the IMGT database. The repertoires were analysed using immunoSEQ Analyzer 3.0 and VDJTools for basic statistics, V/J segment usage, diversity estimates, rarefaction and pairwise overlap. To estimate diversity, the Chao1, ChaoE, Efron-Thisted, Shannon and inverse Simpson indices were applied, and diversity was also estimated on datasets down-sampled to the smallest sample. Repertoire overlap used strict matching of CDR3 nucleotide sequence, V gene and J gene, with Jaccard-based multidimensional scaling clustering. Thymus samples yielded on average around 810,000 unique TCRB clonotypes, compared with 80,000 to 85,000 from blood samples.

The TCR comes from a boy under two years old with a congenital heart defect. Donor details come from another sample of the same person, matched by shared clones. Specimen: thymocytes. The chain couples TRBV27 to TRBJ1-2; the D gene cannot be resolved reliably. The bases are TGTGCCAGCAGTTTAAGTGGAGCTAACTATGGCTACACCTTC. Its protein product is CASSLSGANYGYTF.